This T cell receptor (beta chain) is drawn from a study of response to subunit inactivated influenza vaccine. TCRdb passed the RT-PCR reads through MiXCR, listing each CDR3 protein once. Of 650,000 to 800,000 distinct CDR3 sequences listed, 14% are singletons. Specimen: PBMCs from blood, collected approximately 15 days before vaccination. This sequence was found in a man between 45 and 60 years old who received an inactivated influenza vaccine.

The CDR3 loop is CASSLVGTANNQPQHF. CDR3 sequence (DNA): TGTGCCAGCAGCTTGGTAGGGACAGCAAACAATCAGCCCCAGCATTTT. The chain uses TRBV5-5 and TRBJ1-5; 7 nucleotides agree with TRBD1. V trimming: 0 bases; J trimming: 3 bases; junction bases outside the gene matches: 6. Germline V lookup: CDR1 SGHKS, CDR2 YYEKEE (reference sequence). There are 16 residues in the CDR3.